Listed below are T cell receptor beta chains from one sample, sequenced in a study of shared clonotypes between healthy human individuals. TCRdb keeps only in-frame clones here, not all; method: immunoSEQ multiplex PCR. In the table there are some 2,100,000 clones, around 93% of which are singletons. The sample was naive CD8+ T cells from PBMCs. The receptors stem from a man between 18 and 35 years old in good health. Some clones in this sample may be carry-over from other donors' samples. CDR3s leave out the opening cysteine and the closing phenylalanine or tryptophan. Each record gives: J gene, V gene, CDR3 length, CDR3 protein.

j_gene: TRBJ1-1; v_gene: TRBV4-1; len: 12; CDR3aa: ASRSRKVNTEAF
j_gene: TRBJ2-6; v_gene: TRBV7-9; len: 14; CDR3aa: ASSQEPFDGVNVLT
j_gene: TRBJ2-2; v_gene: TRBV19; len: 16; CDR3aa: ASSIVQGWNWDTGELF
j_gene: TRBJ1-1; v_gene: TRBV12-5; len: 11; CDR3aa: ASGLDRGTEAF
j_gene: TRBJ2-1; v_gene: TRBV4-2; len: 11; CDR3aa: ASRDVGYNEQF
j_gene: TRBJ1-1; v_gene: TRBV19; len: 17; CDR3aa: ASSPSRVRTATTNTEAF
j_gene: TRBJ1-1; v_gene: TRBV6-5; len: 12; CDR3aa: ASSYGGVATEAF
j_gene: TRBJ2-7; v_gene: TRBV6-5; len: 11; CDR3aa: ASSPSGSYEQY
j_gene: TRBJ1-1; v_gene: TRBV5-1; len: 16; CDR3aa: ASSLGSPVGLPKTEAF
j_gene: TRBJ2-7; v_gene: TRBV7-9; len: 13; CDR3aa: ASSLSGRGAYEQY
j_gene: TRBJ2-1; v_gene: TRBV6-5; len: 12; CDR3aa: ASSPGPPGGEQF
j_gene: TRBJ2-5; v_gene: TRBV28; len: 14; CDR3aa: ASSPPSSGGGETQY
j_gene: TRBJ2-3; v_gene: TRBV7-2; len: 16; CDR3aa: ASSYPTIGRVADPTQY
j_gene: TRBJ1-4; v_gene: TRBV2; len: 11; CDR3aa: ASSDVRNEKLF
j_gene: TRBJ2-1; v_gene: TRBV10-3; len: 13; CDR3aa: AISEPLQGGNEQF
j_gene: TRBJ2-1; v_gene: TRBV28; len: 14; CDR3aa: ASTQMRREGHHEQF
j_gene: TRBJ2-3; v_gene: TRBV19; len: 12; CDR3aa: ASSGSRGADTQY
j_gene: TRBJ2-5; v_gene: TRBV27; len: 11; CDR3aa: ASSLWQGETQY
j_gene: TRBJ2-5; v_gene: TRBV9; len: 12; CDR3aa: ASSVDPAPETQY
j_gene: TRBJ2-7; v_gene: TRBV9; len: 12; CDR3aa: ASSVAGASYEQY
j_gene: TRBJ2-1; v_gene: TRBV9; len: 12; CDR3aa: ASSPPLPYNEQF
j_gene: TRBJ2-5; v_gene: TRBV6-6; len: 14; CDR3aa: ASSNHRQGIFETQY
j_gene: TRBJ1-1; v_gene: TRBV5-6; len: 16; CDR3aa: ASSLPSGGHYSNTEAF
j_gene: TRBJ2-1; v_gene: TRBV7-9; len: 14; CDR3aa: ASSLVVQVPYNEQF
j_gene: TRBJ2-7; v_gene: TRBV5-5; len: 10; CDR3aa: ASSLARNEQY
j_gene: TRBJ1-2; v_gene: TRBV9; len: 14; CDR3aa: ASSVAAIRDNYGYT
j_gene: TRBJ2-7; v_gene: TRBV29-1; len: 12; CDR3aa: SVGGGYSSYEQY
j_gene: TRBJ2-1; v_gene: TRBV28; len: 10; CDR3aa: ASVAGGHEQF
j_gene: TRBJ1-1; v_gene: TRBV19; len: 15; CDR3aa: ASSIGTGAHMNTEAF
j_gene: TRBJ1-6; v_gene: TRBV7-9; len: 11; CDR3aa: ASSKGSNSPLH
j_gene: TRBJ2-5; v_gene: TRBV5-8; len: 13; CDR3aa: ASSLSAGELETQY